One and the same sample provided the 16 T cell receptor beta chains below, sequenced in a study of blood T cells in healthy people across ages. Primers used in a second PCR of about 7 to 11 cycles were a sample-barcoded 5' primer and a J-beta primer mix. TCRdb reprocessed the 5' RACE reads with MiXCR, giving one entry per CDR3 protein. The sample has about 500,000 distinct CDR3 sequences, less than 25% seen once; the top ten hold around 10%. The same specimen was also included in a second study, on T cells of mothers and their children.

Material: blood. The source of these receptors is a boy younger than 18 in good health.

V is TRBV27 and J is TRBJ1-5; tentative D call: TRBD1 (6 bases). Trimming stripped 4 bases from V and 6 bases from J, with 16 bases between. Germline V gene lookup returns CDR1 MNHEY and CDR2 SMNVEV (reference sequence). CDR3 length equals 15 residues. The DNA of the CDR3 is TGTGCCAGCAGTTCGACGGGGGGGGCCTTTCAGCCCCAGCATTTT. The encoded protein is CASSSTGGAFQPQHF.

The chain combines TRBV9 with TRBJ2-1; 7 bases fit TRBD1. The CDR3 runs to 17 residues. The germline CDR1 and CDR2 sequences are SGDLS and YYNGEE. The trim removed 4 bases at V and 7 bases at J, leaving 17 bases unmatched. The CDR3 here is CASSPTPRDEGQNEQFF. The CDR3 nucleotides are TGTGCCAGCAGCCCAACCCCCAGGGATGAGGGACAGAATGAGCAGTTCTTC. The variable domain in full, completed from reference TRBV9 and TRBJ2-1, reads DSGVTQTPKHLITATGQRVTLRCSPRSGDLSVYWYQQSLDQGLQFLIQYYNGEERAKGNILERFSAQQFPDLHSELNLSSLELGDSALYFCASSPTPRDEGQNEQFFGPGTRLTVL.

This clonotype came up a few times. The chain carries TRBV29-1 and TRBJ2-5; 10 bases line up with TRBD2. The CDR3 loop spans 14 amino acids. The V gene end was trimmed by 6 bases and the J gene end by 5 bases; junction bases not matched to a gene: 9. The germline gives CDR1 SQVTM, CDR2 ANQGSEA. DNA of the CDR3: TGCAGCGTGGCGACTAGCGGGTCGAAGGAGACCCAGTACTTC. Residues: CSVATSGSKETQYF.

The chain combines TRBV2 with TRBJ2-2, with D unclear. This CDR3 has 14 residues. Germline loops: CDR1 SNHLY, CDR2 FYNNEI. Trimming cost V 5 bases and J 0 bases, with 7 bases left between them. The CDR3 bases are TGTGCCAGCAGTATAAAGACGAACACCGGGGAGCTGTTTTTT. This translates into CASSIKTNTGELFF.

There are many counts of this clonotype. The chain is built from TRBV4-3 and TRBJ2-7; TRBD2 agrees at 7 bases. V lost 0 bases to trimming and J lost 0 bases; unmatched junction nucleotides: 2. This CDR3 is built from 15 residues. Germline V gene data show CDR1 as LGHNA and CDR2 as YSLEER. CDR3 DNA: TGCGCCAGCAGCCAAGATGGGGAGGGCTCCTACGAGCAGTACTTC. Translation gives CASSQDGEGSYEQYF.

This clonotype was found a few times. The chain couples TRBV4-3 to TRBJ2-3; 9 bases line up with TRBD2. Trimming at V came to 2 bases and at J to 3 bases, leaving 3 bases not matched to a gene. CDR3 length: 15 residues. CDR1 and CDR2 from the germline V gene are LGHNA and YSLEER. Written as DNA, the CDR3 is TGCGCCAGCAGCCAAAGCGGGAGGAGGACAGATACGCAGTATTTT. It specifies CASSQSGRRTDTQYF.

V and J are TRBV7-2 and TRBJ1-3; 7 bases map to TRBD1. V was clipped by 6 bases and J by 0 bases; unmatched bases: 8. This CDR3 is built from 16 residues. Germline CDR1 is SGHTA and CDR2 is FQGNSA. The chain's CDR3 is CASRPRTGASGNTIYF. In DNA, the CDR3 is TGTGCCAGCAGACCAAGGACAGGCGCCTCTGGAAACACCATATATTTT.

This clonotype has just a few counts. V and J are TRBV6-2 or TRBV6-3 and TRBJ2-5, with TRBD2 matching over 7 bases. The CDR3 covers 15 residues. Germline assignment: CDR1 MNHEY and CDR2 SVGEGT. V gave up 2 bases and J gave up 5 bases; unmatched junction bases: 8. This CDR3 is CASSYVGGPGETQYF. In nucleotides, the CDR3 is TGTGCCAGCAGTTACGTGGGAGGGCCGGGTGAGACCCAGTACTTC.

V is TRBV29-1 and J is TRBJ2-1; 9 bases are a match to TRBD2. V lost 7 bases to trimming and J lost 4 bases; unmatched junction nucleotides: 5. CDR3 size: 13 residues. CDR1 is SQVTM and CDR2 is ANQGSEA in the germline V gene. CDR3: CSGAAGGYNEQFF. The CDR3 DNA is TGCAGCGGGGCTGCGGGGGGGTACAATGAGCAGTTCTTC.

The V call is TRBV20-1, the J call TRBJ1-5; no clear D. Germline CDR1 and CDR2: DFQATT and SNEGSKA (reference sequence). The CDR3 covers 14 residues. V lost 2 bases and J 4 bases, leaving 12 bases between the germline ends. The CDR3: CSARKFQVNQPQHF. In DNA form, the CDR3 reads TGCAGTGCTAGAAAATTTCAGGTAAATCAGCCCCAGCATTTT.

This clonotype was detected a few times. The rearrangement uses TRBV5-1 and TRBJ2-5, with TRBD2 matching 13 bases. The germline CDR1 and CDR2 sequences are SGHRS and YFSETQ. V trimming: 5 bases; J trimming: 5 bases; junction bases outside the gene matches: 15. The CDR3 has 18 residues. The CDR3 reads CASRPSLAGGPVAETQYF. The CDR3 nucleotides read TGCGCCAGCAGACCATCACTAGCGGGGGGGCCGGTCGCCGAGACCCAGTACTTC.

This clonotype was observed a few times. The chain has TRBV25-1 and TRBJ1-5; 9 positions match TRBD1. The CDR3 has 19 amino acids. With 7 bases clipped from V and 1 base from J, the junction kept 17 bases outside the gene matches. Germline V gives CDR1 MGHDK, CDR2 SYGVNS. CDR3 DNA: TGTGCCAGCATTTTCGACAGGGGGATGGCGGATGGGAGCAATCAGCCCCAGCATTTT. Its protein is CASIFDRGMADGSNQPQHF.

V is TRBV11-3 and J is TRBJ2-5, with D perhaps TRBD2 (5 bases). CDR1 is SGHNT, CDR2 YENEEA, per germline. The V end lost 1 base, the J end lost 5 bases, and 17 bases lay between the germline ends. There are 16 residues in the CDR3. CDR3 in DNA: TGTGCCAGCAGCTTAGGTGGTCGAACGGAGGTGGAGACCCAGTACTTC. It yields the protein CASSLGGRTEVETQYF.

The chain couples TRBV7-3 to TRBJ2-2; D may be TRBD1 (6 bases). Germline CDR1 SGHTA, CDR2 FQGTGA. Trimming pared 4 bases from V and 7 bases from J, leaving 10 bases between. The CDR3 runs to 13 residues. The CDR3 region is CASSSQGNGELFF. For the CDR3, the DNA is TGTGCCAGCAGCTCCCAGGGGAACGGGGAGCTGTTTTTT.

CDR3 DNA sequence: TGTGCTAGTGGTTTCTCCGGGGAGCTGTTTTTT. Encoded protein: CASGFSGELFF. The chain has TRBV12-5 and TRBJ2-2; D unresolved. The CDR3 runs 11 residues. The ends were cut back, 3 bases at V and 6 bases at J, with 2 bases in the middle. Germline V CDR1 and CDR2: LGHNT, FRNRAP.

The chain combines TRBV18 with TRBJ1-2; D uncertain. Trimming took 3 bases from V and 1 from J, leaving 9 bases between them. Per the germline V gene, CDR1 is KGHSH and CDR2 is LQKENI. The CDR3 extends over 14 amino acids. Here the CDR3 reads CASSPRTSNYGYTF. The CDR3 DNA sequence: TGTGCCAGCTCACCTCGGACGAGTAACTATGGCTACACCTTC.